This T cell receptor (beta chain) was sequenced in a study of regulatory T cells in long-lasting Graves disease (dated by TCRdb to 2020 to 2022). Background on the whole study: Newly diagnosed Graves' disease patients had taken antithyroid drugs for less than 3 months. TCR sequencing covered around 13 persistent and roughly 20 newly diagnosed Graves' disease patients, 33 samples in total. The study was conducted in China and was registered as a clinical trial. This study used TCR sequencing and RNA sequencing of peripheral blood to compare persistent Graves' disease patients against newly diagnosed Graves' disease patients.

Receptor amplification or capture employed multiplex PCR. Sequencing was performed on an Illumina HiSeq 4000. CDR3 regions were amplified by Arm-PCR with iRepertoire HTBI primers to construct TCR beta libraries. Before sequencing, the PCR products went through gel purification. The study's own analysis went as follows. Gene usage analysis of CDR3 amino acid clonotypes relied on the 60 or so TRBV and 12 to 15 TRBJ segments identified across samples. COPE and FqMerger were used to merge filtered high-quality paired reads into contigs. Contigs were aligned with BLAST to IMGT TRBV, TRBD and TRBJ reference genes, and CDR3 was defined per IMGT. Highly expanded clones were defined as clonotypes with a frequency above 0.1%. Repertoire diversity was measured by Shannon entropy, and V-J evenness by the Gini coefficient. Clonotypes shared by more than one individual were considered public. Using fastp trimming at Q25 and MiXCR clonotype assembly, TCRdb reanalyzed the public sequencing data and kept in-frame beta chains. Identical CDR3 proteins give one entry, which carries the most common genes and DNA. What appears here as the V and J calls and clone size reflects TCRdb's work, not the paper's. The sample has about 420,000 distinct CDR3 sequences on record, around 17% of them singletons. The ten largest clones take up under 30% of the sample.

What the study reported, not specific to this receptor: Preferential use of TRBV28, TRBJ1-2 and TRBJ2-5 was observed in persistent disease, whereas TRBV20-1 and TRBJ2-1 were favored in newly diagnosed disease. The study examined only peripheral blood because the primary lesion, thyroid tissue, could not be accessed. Compared with newly diagnosed patients, persistent Graves' disease patients had lower TCR Shannon entropy and fewer highly expanded clones, which suggests clonal expansion. Patients with persistent disease shared more public clonotypes (fewer than 3,000) than newly diagnosed patients did (about 1,000). Sequencing and analysis were restricted to the TCR beta chain. The small sample size was acknowledged by the authors as a limitation that may reduce accuracy.

Taken from cysteine to phenylalanine, the CDR3 has 16 residues. Only the CDR3 region is kept as DNA, spanning 48 bases read in frame from base 1. Trimming takes 3 bases from V and 1 base from J, and the germline ends sit 13 bases apart. CDR1 and CDR2 were assigned from the germline V gene (reference sequence) as LNHDA and SQIVND. This clonotype has only a few counts. The antigen this receptor binds is unknown. Base-call qualities are not available, and no considerably larger clone is one nucleotide away. In light of the paper, this sample's time point label describes: newly diagnosed GD, antithyroid drugs for less than 3 months. RNA was extracted from PBMCs in TRIzol for both TCR sequencing and RNA sequencing. The diagnosis of Graves' disease was made according to American Thyroid Association guidelines. Recruitment of patients was carried out at an endocrinology department in Xi'an, China. From each patient, about 9 milliliters of peripheral blood was collected into an EDTA anticoagulant tube. Ficoll Paque Plus density gradient separation was used to isolate PBMCs, and no further T cell sorting was performed. An Agilent 2100 Bioanalyzer and agarose gel were used to check RNA quality, and a NanoDrop 2000 was used to measure RNA concentration.

These data were likewise used in another study, on T cells in Graves' hyperthyroidism and ophthalmopathy. The second publication reports: Stable Graves' hyperthyroidism was defined as no progression to ophthalmopathy during 18 months of follow-up. Hyperthyroidism patients were newly diagnosed, had a disease duration of under 2 months, and were aged 18 to 65 years. Exclusion was applied to patients with uncontrolled infections, other autoimmune diseases, pregnancy or lactation. Diagnoses relied on clinical symptoms, serum thyroxine and TRAb, thyroid ultrasound and orbital computed tomography. The TCR CDR3 was subjected to a first round of RT-PCR using the HTBI primer set and the Qiagen OneStep RT-PCR kit. Most expanded thyroid clonotypes (frequency above 0.001) were also detected in blood, suggesting blood repertoires may reflect thyroid immune responses. A model built on a 13 V-J signature distinguished ophthalmopathy from stable hyperthyroidism, reaching 85% to 90% sensitivity and around 81% specificity in cross-validation and 80%/75% in testing. In validation, progression to ophthalmopathy was predicted by the model with 55% to 71% sensitivity and just over 72% specificity, a median of roughly six months before onset. A discovery cohort of roughly 100 patients, roughly 43 with Graves' ophthalmopathy and 57 with stable Graves' hyperthyroidism, was used to find distinguishing TCR V-J signatures. Prospective prediction of ophthalmopathy was tested in an independent validation cohort of some 20 hyperthyroidism patients and 17 patients who later progressed to ophthalmopathy. For training and testing, the 100 or so patients in the discovery cohort were randomly divided in a 7:3 ratio. Thyroid tissue and blood T-cell repertoires from over 5 Graves' hyperthyroidism patients were also compared in the study. Following sampling, methimazole starting at 30 mg daily was given to hyperthyroidism patients, and high-dose intravenous methylprednisolone was given to ophthalmopathy patients. The libraries were constructed in a second round of multiplex PCR and then size-selected and purified. Paired-end sequencing of the libraries was performed with 100 bp reads on an Illumina HiSeq2000. SOAPnuke was used to process the raw data, throwing out any read that contained adapters or uncalled bases, had a mean Phred below 15, or lacked an exact constant-primer or identifier match. High-quality paired reads were merged with COPE v1.2.5, and unique nucleotide sequences were defined as clonotypes. MiTCR v1.1 was used to align the clonotypes against IMGT TRBV, TRBD and TRBJ reference segments. Only V-J combinations with frequency above 0.0001, covering about 99% of repertoires, were analysed. The TCS score was defined as the ratio of F50 (clonal expansion) to E x V (chaos), calculated using BLOSUM62-based TCRdist between CDR3 peptides within each V-J. Welch's t-statistics and random forest reduced 514 V-J features to some 14, which were used in a naive Bayes classifier (R e1071). No statistical method was used to set the sample size in advance, and investigators knew the group allocation. According to the paper, TCR Vbeta CDR3 sequencing was carried out on approximately 140 peripheral blood samples, which came from 40 to 45 ophthalmopathy, approximately 72 hyperthyroidism and roughly 17 progressor patients.

The clonotype comes from a woman in her late teens or twenties with Graves disease. Donor details come from another sample of the same person, matched by shared clones. The sample in question was peripheral blood mononuclear cells (PBMCs), obtained at new diagnosis, from a patient treated with antithyroid drugs. The rearranged segments are TRBV19 and TRBJ2-1, with TRBD1 as a weak D call on 6 bases. The DNA sequence is TGTGCCAGTAGTATTTTGGGGCAGGGGTCCTACAATGAGCAGTTCTTC. Translated, it gives CASSILGQGSYNEQFF.